These 23 T cell receptor beta chains came from one sample sequenced in a study of cytomegalovirus exposure and HLA in healthy donors (dated by TCRdb to about 2017). Library method: the immunoSEQ multiplex PCR assay. For the multiplex PCR, a mixture combining 60 forward primers for TCR Vbeta segments and 13 reverse primers for TCR Jbeta segments was used. TCRdb obtained this table from immuneACCESS and retained in-frame rearrangements with V and J assigned. These tables miss some clones; where compared with another copy, unresolved V genes account for less than half of the shortfall, and the remainder is unexplained. The sample profile shows approximately 170,000 clones; over 80% of them were found once. Approximately 1.3% of the sample comes from the top ten. Sequencing input: PBMCs. These receptors were obtained from a boy younger than 10 in good health and CMV-seronegative.

The chain is built from TRBV7-2 and TRBJ2-3; 7 bases match TRBD2. V shed 3 bases, J shed 3 bases, and the junction held 6 bases outside the gene matches. Germline CDR1 is SGHTA and CDR2 is FQGNSA. This CDR3 contains 15 residues. The CDR3 region has the DNA TGTGCCAGCAGCTTTGGGAGTAGCGGGACAGATACGCAGTATTTT. It translates to CASSFGSSGTDTQYF.

This chain joins TRBV25-1 and TRBJ1-1; D ambiguous. The germline CDR1 and CDR2 sequences are MGHDK and SYGVNS. The ends were cut back, 3 bases at V and 10 bases at J, with 9 bases in the middle. The CDR3 covers 11 residues. In DNA, the CDR3 is TGTGCCAGCAGTGATCCAAACGGAGCTTTCTTT. Its protein product is CASSDPNGAFF. Variable domain in full (rest from reference TRBV25-1 and TRBJ1-1): EADIYQTPRYLVIGTGKKITLECSQTMGHDKMYWYQQDPGMELHLIHYSYGVNSTEKGDLSSESTVSRIRTEHFPLTLESARPSHTSQYLCASSDPNGAFFGQGTRLTVV.

This clone has a single count. V and J are TRBV5-6 and TRBJ1-2; 9 nucleotides align to TRBD1. The germline V gene has CDR1 SGHDT and CDR2 YYEEEE. With V trimmed by 5 bases and J by 5 bases, 4 bases remained unmatched. This CDR3 is 13 amino acids long. The CDR3 nucleotides are TGTGCCAGCAGGGGACAGGGATTATATGGCTACACCTTC. Its protein is CASRGQGLYGYTF.

J is TRBJ2-3 and V is TRBV7-2, with 14 bases that match TRBD2. Germline V gives CDR1 SGHTA, CDR2 FQGNSA. The CDR3 contains 16 residues. V lost 5 bases to trimming and J lost 4 bases; unmatched junction nucleotides: 5. The CDR3 is CASSRGLAGGSDTQYF. In nucleotides, the CDR3 is TGTGCCAGCAGCCGAGGACTAGCGGGAGGATCAGATACGCAGTATTTT.

This clone has a handful of counts. CDR3 amino acids: CAISEGDRGPHAGELFF. The CDR3 bases are TGTGCCATCAGTGAAGGGGACAGGGGGCCGCATGCCGGGGAGCTGTTTTTT. The rearrangement joins TRBV10-3 to TRBJ2-2; 12 nucleotides agree with TRBD1. In germline, CDR1 is ENHRY, CDR2 SYGVKD. The V gene end was trimmed by 3 bases and the J gene end by 6 bases; junction bases not matched to a gene: 8. The CDR3 totals 17 residues.

The table lists this clone with a count of one. The chain recombines TRBV5-4 with TRBJ2-3; tentative D call: TRBD2 (6 bases). Germline CDR1 and CDR2: SGHNT and YYREEE (reference sequence). V was clipped by 2 bases and J by 3 bases, with 13 bases between them. There are 15 residues in the CDR3. The CDR3 DNA reads as TGTGCCAGCAGCTTAGGAGGGATTCGTACAGATACGCAGTATTTT. Protein: CASSLGGIRTDTQYF.

The chain couples TRBV6-5 to TRBJ1-1, with D possibly TRBD1 on 5 matching bases. V lost 7 bases, J lost 4 bases, and 13 bases lay in between. Per germline, CDR1 MNHEY and CDR2 SVGAGI. The CDR3 covers 13 residues. CDR3 sequence reads: CASMGGGVTEAFF. CDR3 sequence (DNA): TGTGCCAGCATGGGGGGAGGAGTCACTGAAGCTTTCTTT.

This clone was observed a single time. This chain connects TRBV4-3 to TRBJ2-6; D may be TRBD2 (5 bases). The CDR3 consists of 20 residues. Germline CDR1 and CDR2: LGHNA and YSLEER. Trimming pared 4 bases from V and 4 bases from J, leaving 26 bases between. CDR3 amino acids: CASSPRCGRPVSQGANVLTF. The CDR3 nucleotides are TGCGCCAGCAGCCCCAGATGCGGGCGGCCGGTCTCTCAAGGGGCCAACGTCCTGACTTTC.

The J gene is TRBJ1-6, the V gene TRBV6-6, with TRBD1 matching over 11 bases. J was trimmed by 9 bases and V by 5 bases; bases with no gene match: 9. The CDR3 runs 16 residues. The germline CDR1 and CDR2 sequences are MNHNY and SVGAGI (reference sequence). The CDR3, as DNA: TGTGCCAGCAGTCGCAACACCGGGACAGGGGGTTCACCCCTCCACTTT. This codes for CASSRNTGTGGSPLHF.

This clone was counted once. This chain uses TRBV2 with TRBJ1-5, with D possibly TRBD1 on 6 matching bases. CDR3 length: 15 amino acids. Between the trimmed V and J ends, which lost 5 bases and 0 bases, there was a span of 11 bases. CDR1 and CDR2 (germline): SNHLY, FYNNEI. The CDR3 DNA reads TGTGCCAGCAGTCGCGGACAGTATAGCAATCAGCCCCAGCATTTT. It yields the protein CASSRGQYSNQPQHF.

The chain uses TRBV29-1 and TRBJ1-2, with D unclear. The germline gives CDR1 SQVTM, CDR2 ANQGSEA. Trimming left V 3 bases short and J 3 bases short, with 8 bases between. CDR3 size: 12 residues. This CDR3 reads CSVDGGDYGYTF. The CDR3 nucleotides are TGCAGCGTTGATGGAGGAGACTATGGCTACACCTTC. Looking up the rest from reference TRBV29-1 and TRBJ1-2 gives the full variable domain: SAVISQKPSRDICQRGTSLTIQCQVDSQVTMMFWYRQQPGQSLTLIATANQGSEATYESGFVIDKFPISRPNLTFSTLTVSNMSPEDSSIYLCSVDGGDYGYTFGSGTRLTVV.

The chain uses TRBV11-2 and TRBJ2-5; weak D call: TRBD1 (5 bases). Germline V lookup: CDR1 SGHAT, CDR2 FQNNGV. The CDR3 length is 14 residues. Deletions cut 4 bases from V and 2 bases from J, with 11 bases between. Here the CDR3 DNA reads TGTGCCAGCAGCTCCAGGGTTCAGCAAGAGACCCAGTACTTC. Translated: CASSSRVQQETQYF. The full variable domain, its missing parts supplied by reference TRBV11-2 and TRBJ2-5, is EAGVAQSPRYKIIEKRQSVAFWCNPISGHATLYWYQQILGQGPKLLIQFQNNGVVDDSQLPKDRFSAERLKGVDSTLKIQPAKLEDSAVYLCASSSRVQQETQYFGPGTRLLVL.

The V and J genes are TRBV5-4 and TRBJ1-5; no definite D call. Trimming stripped 0 bases from V and 6 bases from J, with 4 bases between. CDR1 is SGHNT, CDR2 YYREEE, per germline (reference sequence). The CDR3 extends over 12 amino acids. CDR3 loop: CASSLDSQPQHF. The DNA for the CDR3 is TGTGCCAGCAGCTTGGATAGTCAGCCCCAGCATTTT.

This clone was detected only a few times. Other DNA sequences of this sample code for an identical CDR3. The J gene is TRBJ2-3, the V gene TRBV11-2; D is unresolved. Trimming removed 8 bases at V and 14 bases at J, with 17 bases between. The CDR3 sequence is 11 residues long. The V gene's germline CDR1 is SGHAT and CDR2 FQNNGV. DNA of the CDR3: TGTGCCAGCGGTCCGAGACTCGCCAGGTATTTT. Amino acid sequence: CASGPRLARYF.

This sequence joins TRBV11-2 and TRBJ2-2; the D gene is possibly TRBD2 (5 bases). CDR3 length: 15 amino acids. Germline V gene lookup returns CDR1 SGHAT and CDR2 FQNNGV. Trimming cost V 1 base and J 7 bases, with 13 bases left between them. CDR3 sequence: CASSLVGGRDGELFF. In DNA form, the CDR3 reads TGTGCCAGCAGCTTAGTGGGCGGGCGAGACGGGGAGCTGTTTTTT.

The gene calls are TRBV5-1 and TRBJ2-1; 14 positions agree with TRBD2. CDR3 length: 18 residues. Germline assignment: CDR1 SGHRS and CDR2 YFSETQ. Unmatched junction bases numbered 11, after V lost 1 base and J lost 8 bases. The CDR3 loop reads CASSLTPPTSGRAYEQFF. The CDR3 bases are TGCGCCAGCAGCTTGACGCCACCGACTAGCGGGAGGGCCTATGAGCAGTTCTTC.

This chain uses TRBV4-3 with TRBJ2-1; 9 bases line up with TRBD2. The germline gives CDR1 LGHNA, CDR2 YSLEER. V shed 2 bases and J 5 bases; nucleotides not matched to a gene: 4. The CDR3 has 15 residues. The CDR3 nucleotides are TGCGCCAGCAGCCAACGACTAGCGGAGGACAATGAGCAGTTCTTC. Translation gives CASSQRLAEDNEQFF.

The gene calls are TRBV6-1 and TRBJ1-2; 7 bases are a match to TRBD1. This CDR3 is built from 15 residues. Trimming cost V 4 bases and J 7 bases; bases outside gene matches: 12. Germline V gene lookup returns CDR1 MNHNS and CDR2 SASEGT. CDR3 in amino acids: CASSVVRGSPFGYTF. In DNA form, the CDR3 reads TGTGCCAGCAGTGTGGTCAGGGGGTCCCCCTTTGGCTACACCTTC.

The chain combines TRBV11-2 with TRBJ2-1, with a weak D call TRBD1 (7 bases). The CDR3 runs 15 residues. Trimming took 5 bases from V and 7 from J, leaving 18 bases between them. CDR1 and CDR2 from the germline V gene are SGHAT and FQNNGV. The CDR3 bases are TGTGCCAGCAGCCCGCGGGACAGAACCCTTAATGAGCAGTTCTTC. Amino acids: CASSPRDRTLNEQFF. Full variable domain (rest looked up from reference TRBV11-2 and TRBJ2-1): EAGVAQSPRYKIIEKRQSVAFWCNPISGHATLYWYQQILGQGPKLLIQFQNNGVVDDSQLPKDRFSAERLKGVDSTLKIQPAKLEDSAVYLCASSPRDRTLNEQFFGPGTRLTVL.

This chain links TRBV30 with TRBJ1-4, with D tentatively TRBD1 (6 bases). The CDR3 runs 15 residues. Germline V CDR1 and CDR2: GTSNPN, SVGIG (reference sequence). Deletions cut 1 base from V and 4 bases from J, with 13 bases between. CDR3 nucleotides: TGTGCCTGGAGTGACCCGGGACAACGTAATGAAAAACTGTTTTTT. It yields the protein CAWSDPGQRNEKLFF.

The rearrangement uses TRBV28 and TRBJ1-3; TRBD1 aligns across 7 bases. CDR1 and CDR2 from the germline V gene are MDHEN and SYDVKM. The CDR3 is made up of 17 amino acids. V shed 4 bases and J 1 base; nucleotides not matched to a gene: 10. The CDR3 spells CASSSYPGTDSGNTIYF. As DNA, the CDR3 is TGTGCCAGCAGTTCATACCCCGGGACAGATTCTGGAAACACCATATATTTT.

The chain combines TRBV4-3 with TRBJ2-5; 7 positions match TRBD1. Germline V gene lookup returns CDR1 LGHNA and CDR2 YSLEER. The CDR3 extends over 15 amino acids. V lost 4 bases, J lost 0 bases, and 5 bases stayed unmatched. The CDR3 nucleotides read TGCGCCAGCAGCCCCTGGGACAGATACCAAGAGACCCAGTACTTC. Its translation is CASSPWDRYQETQYF.

The chain combines TRBV5-6 with TRBJ2-7, with D perhaps TRBD2 (6 bases). The CDR3 totals 13 residues. V lost 0 bases and J lost 5, with 9 bases in between. Looked up from germline, CDR1 is SGHDT and CDR2 is YYEEEE. The CDR3 region is CASSLEVADEQYF. CDR3 sequence (DNA): TGTGCCAGCAGCTTGGAGGTAGCGGACGAGCAGTACTTC.